This TCR beta chain was recovered during a study of T cells expressing NK-cell markers. Across the study: Sequencing covered eight donors, seven HCMV-seropositive and one seronegative.

For each CDR3 protein, TCRdb gives one entry from its re-call of the 5' RACE reads, without DNA. In all, the sample yields some 410,000 distinct CDR3 sequences. Study results and limitations: Evidence did not settle whether expanded NKG2C+ T cell clones targeted HCMV. As a fraction of CD8+ T cells, dominant NKG2C+ clonotypes reached about 1.0-7.5% in roughly 6 donors. Similarly, these clonotypes led the CD3+CD56-NKG2C+ fraction as well in four donors.

CDR3 length equals 13 residues. In germline, CDR1 is DFQATT, CDR2 SNEGSKA (reference sequence). On this clonotype: The target antigen is unknown.

Sequencing used blood T cells: a sorted CD56 or NKG2C T cell subset, CD4+ or CD8+ T cells, or bulk PBMC T cells (not recorded which). The clonotype was recovered from a woman between 18 and 70 years old in good health. V usage is TRBV20-1 and J usage is TRBJ2-1; TCRdb calls TRBD1, which cannot be checked without DNA. Here the CDR3 reads CSLLSGGGVEQFF.